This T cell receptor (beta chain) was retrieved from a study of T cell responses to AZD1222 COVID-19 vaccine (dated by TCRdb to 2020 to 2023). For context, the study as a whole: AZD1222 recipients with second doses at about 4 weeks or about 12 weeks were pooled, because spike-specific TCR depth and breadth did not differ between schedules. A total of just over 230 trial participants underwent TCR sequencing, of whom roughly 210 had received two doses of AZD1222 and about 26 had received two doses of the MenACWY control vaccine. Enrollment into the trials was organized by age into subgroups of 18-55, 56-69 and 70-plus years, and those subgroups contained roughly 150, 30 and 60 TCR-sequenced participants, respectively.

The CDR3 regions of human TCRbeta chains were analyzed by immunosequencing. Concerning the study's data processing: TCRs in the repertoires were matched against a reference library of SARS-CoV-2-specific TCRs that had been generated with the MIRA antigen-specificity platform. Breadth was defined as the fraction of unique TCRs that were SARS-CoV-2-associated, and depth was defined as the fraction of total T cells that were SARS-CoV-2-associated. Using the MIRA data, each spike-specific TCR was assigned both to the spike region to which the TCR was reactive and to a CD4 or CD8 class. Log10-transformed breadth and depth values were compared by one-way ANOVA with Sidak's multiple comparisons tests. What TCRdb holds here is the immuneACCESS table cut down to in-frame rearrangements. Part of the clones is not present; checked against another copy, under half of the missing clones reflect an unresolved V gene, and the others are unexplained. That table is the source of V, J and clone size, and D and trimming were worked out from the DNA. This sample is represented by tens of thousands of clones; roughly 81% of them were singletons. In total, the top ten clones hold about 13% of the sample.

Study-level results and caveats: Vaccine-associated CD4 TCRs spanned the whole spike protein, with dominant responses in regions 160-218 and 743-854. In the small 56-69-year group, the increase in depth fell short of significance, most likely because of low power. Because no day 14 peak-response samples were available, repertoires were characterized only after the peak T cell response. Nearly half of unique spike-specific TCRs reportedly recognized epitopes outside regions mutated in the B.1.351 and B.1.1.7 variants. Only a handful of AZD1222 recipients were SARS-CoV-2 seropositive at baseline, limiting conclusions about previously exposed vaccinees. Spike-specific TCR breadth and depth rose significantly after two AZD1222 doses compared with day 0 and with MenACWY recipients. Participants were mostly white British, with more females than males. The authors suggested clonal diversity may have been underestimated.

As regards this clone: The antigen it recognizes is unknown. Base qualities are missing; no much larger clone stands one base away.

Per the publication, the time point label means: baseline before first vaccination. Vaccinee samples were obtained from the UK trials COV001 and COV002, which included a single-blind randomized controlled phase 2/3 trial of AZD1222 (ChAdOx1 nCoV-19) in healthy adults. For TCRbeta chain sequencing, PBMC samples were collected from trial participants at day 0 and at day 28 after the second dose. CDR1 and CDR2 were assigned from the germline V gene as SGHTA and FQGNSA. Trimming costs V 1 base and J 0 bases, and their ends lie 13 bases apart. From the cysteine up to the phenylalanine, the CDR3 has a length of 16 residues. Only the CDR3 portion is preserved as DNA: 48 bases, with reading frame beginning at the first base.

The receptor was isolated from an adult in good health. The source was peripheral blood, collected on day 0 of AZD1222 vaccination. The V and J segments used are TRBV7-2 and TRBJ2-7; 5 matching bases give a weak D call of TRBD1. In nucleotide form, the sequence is TGTGCCAGCAGCTTAGTTGGGGCGCCGAGCTCCTACGAGCAGTACTTC. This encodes CASSLVGAPSSYEQYF. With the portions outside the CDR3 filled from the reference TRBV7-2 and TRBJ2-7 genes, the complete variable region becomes GAGVSQSPSNKVTEKGKDVELRCDPISGHTALYWYRQSLGQGLEFLIYFQGNSAPDKSGLPSDRFSAERTGGSVSTLTIQRTQQEDSAVYLCASSLVGAPSSYEQYFGPGTRLTVT.